This T cell receptor (beta chain) was obtained from a study of shared clonotypes between healthy human individuals. Study findings and constraints: Four donors had roughly 5.2% of their naive CD4 clonotypes in common. Non-shared clonotypes displayed generation probabilities falling below those of clonotypes present in all four donors. Sorted-subset sequencing was shown by rarefaction to be incomplete despite large depth. Naive subsets typically showed greater estimated richness than memory subsets.

A note on this clone: Its antigen remains unidentified.

V lost 2 bases to trimming and J lost 0 bases, with 10 bases between them. Germline values: CDR1 MNHEY, CDR2 SMNVEV (reference sequence). The CDR3 contains 15 residues. Repertoires were generated with immunoSEQ multiplex PCR, while TCRdb's copy carries only in-frame clones and drops some. The sample consists of nearly 1 million clones, approximately 80% of them appearing once. The clonotype was recovered from a man aged 18 to 35 in good health. Source material: memory CD4+ T cells sorted from blood. The subset denotes: CD45RA-negative fraction. The chain combines TRBV27 with TRBJ1-1; no clear D. The CDR3 is CASSLNQLLNTEAFF. Here the CDR3 DNA reads TGTGCCAGCAGTTTAAATCAACTTTTGAACACTGAAGCTTTCTTT.